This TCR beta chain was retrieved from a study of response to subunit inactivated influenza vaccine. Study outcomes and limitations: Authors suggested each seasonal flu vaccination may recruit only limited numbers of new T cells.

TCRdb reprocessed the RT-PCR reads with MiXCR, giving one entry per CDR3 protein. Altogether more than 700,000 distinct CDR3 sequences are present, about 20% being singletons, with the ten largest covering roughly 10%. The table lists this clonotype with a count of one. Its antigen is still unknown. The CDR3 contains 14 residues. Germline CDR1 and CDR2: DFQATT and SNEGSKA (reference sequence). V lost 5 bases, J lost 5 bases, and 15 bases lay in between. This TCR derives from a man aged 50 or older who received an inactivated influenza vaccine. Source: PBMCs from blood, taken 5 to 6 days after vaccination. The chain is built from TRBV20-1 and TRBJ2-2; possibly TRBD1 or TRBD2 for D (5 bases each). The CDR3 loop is CSARTHWGTGELFF. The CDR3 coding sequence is TGCAGTGCTCGTACCCATTGGGGGACCGGGGAGCTGTTTTTT.